This T cell receptor (beta chain) stems from a study of vaccination and CD4 T cells after COVID-19. Whole-study context: Four females and six males made up the convalescents, with two Hispanic.

Treatment specified: approximately 10-day PBMC culture with coronavirus spike peptide pools or control peptides (ViraFEST assay). Antigen-specific T cells were expanded with peptide pools by ViraFEST, and TCRs were then sequenced. In its sample, this clonotype is large. Its antigen is not identified. The CDR3 spans 13 residues. Per germline, CDR1 SGHTA and CDR2 FQGTGA. With 5 bases removed from V and 8 bases from J, the gap between germline ends came to 15 bases. The assay that was used to sequence DNA from cultured CD4+ T cells was the Oncomine TCR Beta short-read assay. Using the QIAamp micro DNA kit, genomic DNA was extracted from the CD4+ T cells that had been cultured. MiXCR, run by TCRdb on the PCR reads, gives a single entry per CDR3 protein. The sample carries about 14,000 distinct CDR3 sequences, roughly 30% recorded once.

This receptor was obtained from a human donor who had recovered from COVID-19. The sample here was CD4+ T cells from blood, cultured in vitro, taken after SARS-CoV-2 vaccination. The rearrangement uses TRBV7-3 and TRBJ1-2, with D maybe TRBD1 (6 bases). The CDR3 loop is CASSPGGGGGYTF. The CDR3 DNA sequence: TGTGCCAGCAGCCCTGGCGGGGGCGGGGGCTACACCTTC.